This T cell receptor (beta chain) was sequenced during a study of blood T cell repertoires in COVID-19. Background on the study: Donors in the United States, Italy and Spain gave samples during acute or convalescent COVID-19.

Trimming shortened V by 3 bases and J by 8 bases, and 10 bases separated the two germline ends. Germline assignment: CDR1 LNHDA and CDR2 SQIVND (reference sequence). The CDR3 covers 13 residues. Participants were aged about 18 to 100 years from about 25 US areas. Concerning this clone: Other DNA sequences in this sample translate to the same CDR3.

The protocol was immunoSEQ multiplex PCR, while the TCRdb copy is restricted to in-frame clones and leaves out a portion. The sample has a few hundred thousand clones, 92% seen once. The receptor was isolated from a woman aged 25 to 45 who had recovered from COVID-19. V gene TRBV19 combines with J gene TRBJ1-4, with unresolved D. Material for sequencing was PBMCs or T cells enriched from blood (not recorded which). For the CDR3, the DNA is TGTGCCAGTAGTATCGGAGGGAACGAAAAACTGTTTTTT. Translating gives CASSIGGNEKLFF.